The present entry profiles one T cell receptor beta chain with its context. Its antigen remains unidentified. At one of its ends the junction is not consistent with the germline gene, which may arise from a read error. The data were obtained in a study of OX40 agonist ivuxolimab in advanced cancers. Individuals having autoimmune disease history or systemic immunosuppression were not enrolled. Assay used: immunoSEQ multiplex PCR; TCRdb lists only in-frame clones, some missing. The repertoire holds tens of thousands of clones, approximately 91% seen once, with around 4% in the top ten. Germline lookup yields CDR1 SGHVS and CDR2 FNYEAQ. The length of the CDR3 is 14 residues. Findings and limits, study-wide: Among patients with partial responses at 0.1-3.0 mg/kg, clonal expansion was among the lowest. CD4+ and CD8+ blood T cells expanded clonally by week 6 at 0.1 to 3.0 mg/kg. In the expanded peripheral T cells, antigen specificity was never determined.

The receptor comes from an adult with an advanced solid tumor such as melanoma, head and neck, liver or kidney cancer. The material was CD4+ or CD8+ T cells sorted from blood, obtained in a trial of the OX40 agonist ivuxolimab. The chain is built from TRBV7-6 and TRBJ1-6; D not certain. The CDR3 DNA is TGTGCCAGCAGCCCTACAGTATATAGTTCACCCCTCCACTTT. It is translated as CASSPTVYSSPLHF.